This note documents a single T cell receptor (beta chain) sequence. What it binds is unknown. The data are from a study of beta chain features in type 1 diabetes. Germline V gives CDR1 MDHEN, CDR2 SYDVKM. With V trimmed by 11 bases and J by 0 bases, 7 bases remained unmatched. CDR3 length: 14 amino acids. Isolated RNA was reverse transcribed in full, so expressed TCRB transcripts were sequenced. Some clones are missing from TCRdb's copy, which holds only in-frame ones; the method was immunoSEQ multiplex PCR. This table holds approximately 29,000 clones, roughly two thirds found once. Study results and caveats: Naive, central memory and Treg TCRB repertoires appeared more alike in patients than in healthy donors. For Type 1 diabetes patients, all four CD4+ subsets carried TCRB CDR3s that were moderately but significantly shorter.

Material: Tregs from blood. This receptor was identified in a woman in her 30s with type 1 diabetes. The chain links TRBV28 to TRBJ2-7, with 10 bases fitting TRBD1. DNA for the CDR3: TGTGCCGGGGGACAGGGGATGAGCTCCTACGAGCAGTACTTC. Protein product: CAGGQGMSSYEQYF.